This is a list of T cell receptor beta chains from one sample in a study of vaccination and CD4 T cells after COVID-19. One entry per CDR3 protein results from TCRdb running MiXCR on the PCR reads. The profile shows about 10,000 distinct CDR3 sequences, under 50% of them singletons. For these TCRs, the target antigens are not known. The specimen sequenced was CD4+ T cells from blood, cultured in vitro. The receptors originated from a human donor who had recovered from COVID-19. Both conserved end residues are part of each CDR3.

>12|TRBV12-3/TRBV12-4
CASSPSTDTQYF
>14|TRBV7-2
CASSSGQGNTEAFF
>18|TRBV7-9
CASSSLPGHLRRQETQYF
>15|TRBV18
CASSPWRGDTGELFF
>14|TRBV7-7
CASSLAHREDTQYF
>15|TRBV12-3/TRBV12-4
CASSIRGLRGEPLHF
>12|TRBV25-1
CASSLQGTEAFF
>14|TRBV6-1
CASSEAPGSYEQYF
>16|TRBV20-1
CSARRYRVGVTDTQYF
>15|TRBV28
CASLAGTGGFSPLHF
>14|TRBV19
CASSRLGVDNEQFF
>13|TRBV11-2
CASSLSEAAGAFF
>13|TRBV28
CASSLNSPYEQYF
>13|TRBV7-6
CASSPSRVYEQYF
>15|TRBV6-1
CASSGGLAGTYEQYF
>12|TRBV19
CASSMKVQFQHF
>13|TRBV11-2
CASSFTGDRGYTF
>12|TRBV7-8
CASSFTGTRAFF
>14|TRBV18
CASSASHANEKLFF
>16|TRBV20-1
CSAREPPASGTDTQYF
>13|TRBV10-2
CASRKQGNTEAFF
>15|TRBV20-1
CSARGTGGSQETQYF
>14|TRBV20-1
CSARDYTGAGELFF
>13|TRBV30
CAWSSKGVETQYF
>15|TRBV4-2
CASSQTGGPNTEAFF
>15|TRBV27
CASSSTGGFGNTIYF
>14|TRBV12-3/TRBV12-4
CASSLWTSTDTQYF
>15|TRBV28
CASSASRVLNQPQHF